Listed below are T cell receptor beta chains from one sample, sequenced in a study of T cell repertoires in cytomegalovirus infection. TCRdb re-derived calls from the reads in MiXCR, one entry per CDR3 protein. The sample has hundreds of thousands of distinct CDR3 sequences, about 10% seen once; the top ten hold roughly 10%. What was sequenced was PBMCs. The receptors were gathered from a human donor in good health (CMV status not recorded). Some clones in this sample may be carry-over from other donors' samples. Each CDR3 is given with its conserved first and last residue. D genes are given only for firm matches. Clone size is given as once, few, many, or a class for an expanded clone.

TRBD1	TRBV5-8	TRBJ2-2	many	TGTGCCAGCAGCTCAGGACAGGGACCCACCGGGGAGCTGTTTTTT	CASSSGQGPTGELFF
TRBD1	TRBV6-6	TRBJ2-7	many	TGTGCCAGCAGCTTCGGACAGGGCAGCCAGTACTTC	CASSFGQGSQYF
TRBD1	TRBV3-1	TRBJ1-5	few	TGTGCCAGCAGCCAAGGGACAGGGGGGATCAAACAGCCCCAGCATTTT	CASSQGTGGIKQPQHF
TRBD1	TRBV7-2	TRBJ2-5	many	TGTGCCAGCAGCTTTGGGACAGTACAAGAGACCCAGTACTTC	CASSFGTVQETQYF
.	TRBV4-1	TRBJ1-1	few	TGCGCCAGCAGCCATGAGTTGAACACTGAAGCTTTCTTT	CASSHELNTEAFF
.	TRBV6-1	TRBJ1-1	many	TGTGCCAGCAGTGATGGCCACACTGAAGCTTTCTTT	CASSDGHTEAFF
.	TRBV6-5	TRBJ2-6	few	TGTGCCAGCAGTAGGATTTTCTCTGGGGCCAACGTCCTGACTTTC	CASSRIFSGANVLTF
.	TRBV7-9	TRBJ2-7	many	TGTGCCAGCAGCCCCCCGACCCTTAGCTCCTACGAGCAGTACTTC	CASSPPTLSSYEQYF
TRBD2	TRBV14	TRBJ2-1	many	TGTGCCAGCAGCCAAGAGACTAGCTCGGATGAGCAGTTCTTC	CASSQETSSDEQFF
.	TRBV7-9	TRBJ1-1	many	TGTGCCAGCAGCTTTGGCCGGTCGGTTCTGAACACTGAAGCTTTCTTT	CASSFGRSVLNTEAFF
TRBD1	TRBV28	TRBJ1-5	once	TGTGCCAGCAGACGGACAGGCACGGGCGATCAGCCCCAGCATTTT	CASRRTGTGDQPQHF